One sample yielded the 10 T cell receptor beta chains listed below, sequenced in a study of blood T cell repertoires in COVID-19. Measured with immunoSEQ multiplex PCR; TCRdb has only the in-frame clones, and not every one. The data hold 150,000 to 200,000 clones, with about 86% observed a single time. Sequenced material: peripheral blood. The receptors were sampled from a man between 50 and 59 years old with active or convalescent COVID-19.

The V and J genes are TRBV27 and TRBJ1-6, with 9 bases identical to TRBD1. V lost 6 bases to trimming and J lost 7 bases; unmatched junction nucleotides: 4. The germline V gene has CDR1 MNHEY and CDR2 SMNVEV (reference sequence). The CDR3 runs to 14 residues. Here the CDR3 DNA reads TGTGCCAGCAGCTGGACAGGGGTAAATTCACCCCTCCACTTT. Protein: CASSWTGVNSPLHF.

This chain connects TRBV5-4 to TRBJ1-2; 11 bases align to TRBD1. Germline CDR1 reads SGHNT; CDR2 reads YYREEE (reference sequence). V gave up 3 bases and J gave up 8 bases; unmatched junction bases: 12. The CDR3 spans 16 residues. The DNA of the CDR3 is TGTGCCAGCAGCTCAATAGCCGGGACAGGGGGACCGGGCTACACCTTC. Residues: CASSSIAGTGGPGYTF.

This chain connects TRBV2 to TRBJ1-5, with TRBD1 identical over 11 bases. The V gene end was trimmed by 6 bases and the J gene end by 2 bases; junction bases not matched to a gene: 3. The CDR3 totals 15 residues. The germline gives CDR1 SNHLY, CDR2 FYNNEI. The DNA for the CDR3 is TGTGCCAGCAGGGGACAGGGGGGAGGCAATCAGCCCCAGCATTTT. Translated: CASRGQGGGNQPQHF.

The chain joins TRBV2 to TRBJ2-1, with 13 nucleotides matching TRBD2. The CDR3 is 20 amino acids. Germline CDR1 SNHLY, CDR2 FYNNEI. Trimming cost V 6 bases and J 6 bases; bases outside gene matches: 20. CDR3 loop: CASRTYGTLGLAGVRNEQFF. The CDR3 region has the DNA TGTGCCAGCAGGACTTACGGGACTCTTGGACTAGCGGGAGTGCGCAATGAGCAGTTCTTC.

This clone came up once. The rearrangement joins TRBV5-6 to TRBJ2-1, with a weak D call TRBD2 (6 bases). CDR3 length: 14 residues. Deletions cut 2 bases from V and 9 bases from J, with 15 bases between. Germline V gene sequence: CDR1 SGHDT, CDR2 YYEEEE. CDR3 bases: TGTGCCAGCAGCTTTATCACTAGCTTATCTGAGCAGTTCTTC. It encodes CASSFITSLSEQFF. Full variable domain (remainder filled in from reference TRBV5-6 and TRBJ2-1): DAGVTQSPTHLIKTRGQQVTLRCSPKSGHDTVSWYQQALGQGPQFIFQYYEEEERQRGNFPDRFSGHQFPNYSSELNVNALLLGDSALYLCASSFITSLSEQFFGPGTRLTVL.

The genes are TRBV7-9 and TRBJ2-3; perhaps TRBD1 as D (6 bases). V lost 6 bases and J 3 bases, leaving 10 bases between the germline ends. The length of the CDR3 is 13 residues. Germline values: CDR1 SEHNR, CDR2 FQNEAQ (reference sequence). CDR3: CASSQGGTDTQYF. The CDR3 DNA reads TGTGCCAGCAGTCAAGGGGGTACAGATACGCAGTATTTT.

The chain links TRBV27 to TRBJ1-6; possibly TRBD1 for D (6 bases). Looked up from germline, CDR1 is MNHEY and CDR2 is SMNVEV (reference sequence). The CDR3 contains 15 residues. V gave up 2 bases and J gave up 10 bases, with 15 bases separating them. CDR3 coding DNA: TGTGCCAGCAGTTTAGGTACAGGGCGAGCATCACCCCTCCACTTT. Amino acids: CASSLGTGRASPLHF.

The rearrangement links TRBV3-1 (or the pseudogene TRBV3-2) to TRBJ2-1; weak D call: TRBD1 (6 bases). From germline, CDR1 is LGHDT and CDR2 YNNKEL (reference sequence). CDR3 length: 11 residues. Trimming stripped 10 bases from V and 7 bases from J, with 11 bases between. CDR3 residues: CATTRGNEQFF. DNA of the CDR3: TGTGCCACCACGAGGGGGAATGAGCAGTTCTTC.

The V call is TRBV5-1, the J call TRBJ2-5; D possibly corresponds to TRBD1 (5 bases). From germline, CDR1 is SGHRS and CDR2 YFSETQ. There are 14 residues in the CDR3. V was shortened by 0 bases and J by 4 bases, with 10 bases between the two germline ends. The chain's CDR3 is CASSLGTSLETQYF. As DNA, the CDR3 is TGCGCCAGCAGCTTGGGGACAAGCCTAGAGACCCAGTACTTC.

The rearrangement uses TRBV19 and TRBJ1-5, with a weak D call TRBD1 (5 bases). The V end was cut by 3 bases, the J end by 3 bases, with 9 bases between. Per germline, CDR1 LNHDA and CDR2 SQIVND (reference sequence). This CDR3 has 14 residues. The CDR3 here is CASSIGAPNQPQHF. The CDR3 bases are TGTGCCAGTAGTATTGGGGCGCCCAATCAGCCCCAGCATTTT.